This T cell receptor (beta chain) was retrieved from a study of T-cell memory formation after mild COVID-19. For the study at large: TCR clusters mostly belonged to single donors. Findings and limits, study-wide: Second-wave clones with a day 37 peak had unconfirmed SARS-CoV-2 specificity.

After removal of 1 base from V and 0 bases from J, the junction contained 5 bases not matched to a gene. This CDR3 region has 18 residues. Germline CDR1 SGHVS, CDR2 FNYEAQ. This clonotype was found many times. The target antigen is unknown. Libraries for TCRalpha and TCRbeta carried sample barcodes and unique molecular identifiers via 5'RACE. Via MiXCR, TCRdb re-called the 5' RACE reads, giving one row per CDR3 protein. The repertoire holds roughly 620,000 distinct CDR3 sequences, with more than 15% as singletons. Sequencing used PBMCs or a T cell subset sorted from them (not recorded which). The rearrangement joins TRBV7-6 to TRBJ2-6, with 8 nucleotides matching TRBD1. The sequence came from an adult woman who had mild COVID-19 (a few samples of this study predate the infection). Cell type and time point are not known. CDR3 in amino acids: CASSLVRRGPSGANVLTF. DNA for the CDR3: TGTGCCAGCAGCTTAGTGCGCAGGGGGCCCTCTGGGGCCAACGTCCTGACTTTC.